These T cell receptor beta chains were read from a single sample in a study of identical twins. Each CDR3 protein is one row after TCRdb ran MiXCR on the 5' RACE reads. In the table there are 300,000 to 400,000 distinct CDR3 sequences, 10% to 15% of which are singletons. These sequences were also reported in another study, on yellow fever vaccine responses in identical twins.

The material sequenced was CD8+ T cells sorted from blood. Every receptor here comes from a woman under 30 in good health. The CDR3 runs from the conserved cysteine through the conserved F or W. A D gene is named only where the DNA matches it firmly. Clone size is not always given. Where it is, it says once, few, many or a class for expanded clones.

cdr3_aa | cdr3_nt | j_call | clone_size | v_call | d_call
CASSITGTSGNEQFF | TGTGCCAGTAGTATCACCGGGACTAGCGGCAATGAGCAGTTCTTC | TRBJ2-1 | few | TRBV19 | TRBD2
CASSGQLSTDTQYF | TGTGCCAGCAGCGGACAGCTGAGCACAGATACGCAGTATTTT | TRBJ2-3 | few | TRBV2 | -
CSVESRAGTSGDFAYNEQFF | TGCAGCGTTGAATCGCGCGCCGGGACTAGCGGGGATTTCGCCTACAATGAGCAGTTCTTC | TRBJ2-1 | - | TRBV29-1 | TRBD2
CASSYGGAFGELFF | TGCGCCAGCAGTTACGGGGGGGCCTTCGGGGAGCTGTTTTTT | TRBJ2-2 | - | TRBV4-1 | TRBD2
CATDRDGNTIYF | TGTGCCACAGACAGGGATGGAAACACCATATATTTT | TRBJ1-3 | few | TRBV12-3/TRBV12-4 | TRBD1
CASSLDWAAEEYF | TGTGCCAGCAGCCTGGACTGGGCAGCCGAGGAGTACTTC | TRBJ2-7 | - | TRBV12-3/TRBV12-4 | -
CSVEDLVMVNNEQFF | TGCAGCGTTGAAGACCTCGTGATGGTGAACAATGAGCAGTTCTTC | TRBJ2-1 | few | TRBV29-1 | -
CAISILTGTVSGNEQFF | TGTGCCATCAGTATATTAACCGGGACAGTTTCGGGCAATGAGCAGTTCTTC | TRBJ2-1 | few | TRBV10-3 | TRBD1
CASSPTSGTGRYEQYF | TGCGCCAGCAGCCCAACCTCCGGGACAGGACGATACGAGCAGTACTTC | TRBJ2-7 | - | TRBV5-1 | TRBD1
CSAMRPNTYNEQFF | TGCAGTGCTATGAGACCCAACACCTACAATGAGCAGTTCTTC | TRBJ2-1 | - | TRBV20-1 | -
CASSRGGVEQFF | TGTGCCAGCAGCAGGGGTGGGGTGGAGCAGTTCTTC | TRBJ2-1 | few | TRBV7-9 | -
CASSSIRDTNTEAFF | TGTGCCAGCAGCTCAATCCGGGACACAAATACTGAAGCTTTCTTT | TRBJ1-1 | few | TRBV12-3/TRBV12-4 | -
CSARKDSNYEQYF | TGCAGTGCTAGAAAGGACAGCAATTACGAGCAGTACTTC | TRBJ2-7 | few | TRBV20-1 | -
CASNHWTGEADTEAFF | TGTGCCAGCAACCACTGGACAGGGGAAGCGGACACTGAAGCTTTCTTT | TRBJ1-1 | - | TRBV2 | TRBD1
CASSQGQFSGNTIYF | TGCGCCAGCAGCCAAGGACAGTTCTCTGGAAACACCATATATTTT | TRBJ1-3 | few | TRBV4-1 | -
CSAESLAGDSYNEQFF | TGCAGTGCCGAGTCACTAGCGGGGGACTCCTACAATGAGCAGTTCTTC | TRBJ2-1 | - | TRBV20-1 | TRBD2
CASSALGITGNTIYF | TGTGCCAGCAGTGCACTGGGGATAACTGGAAACACCATATATTTT | TRBJ1-3 | few | TRBV27 | -
CASSYIPWVYNEQFF | TGTGCCAGCAGTTACATCCCATGGGTCTACAATGAGCAGTTCTTC | TRBJ2-1 | - | TRBV6-5 | -
CATSGSRYQETQYF | TGTGCCACCAGTGGGTCTAGATACCAAGAGACCCAGTACTTC | TRBJ2-5 | - | TRBV24-1 | -
CASSPPGSTTDTQYF | TGTGCCAGCAGCCCACCGGGTTCTACCACAGATACGCAGTATTTT | TRBJ2-3 | many | TRBV7-9 | -
CASSQDFGSSGEETQYF | TGTGCCAGCAGCCAAGATTTTGGGAGCAGCGGGGAAGAGACCCAGTACTTC | TRBJ2-5 | many | TRBV3-1 | TRBD2
CASSLSGRGIETQYF | TGTGCCAGCAGTTTATCGGGCAGGGGAATTGAGACCCAGTACTTC | TRBJ2-5 | - | TRBV12-3/TRBV12-4 | -
CASSVGRGALETQYF | TGCGCCAGCAGTGTGGGGAGGGGCGCTCTTGAGACCCAGTACTTC | TRBJ2-5 | few | TRBV10-2 | TRBD2
CACSQGPGRDGYNEQFF | TGTGCCTGCTCCCAAGGCCCGGGGCGGGATGGCTACAATGAGCAGTTCTTC | TRBJ2-1 | - | TRBV10-3 | -
CASSLGLKSYEQYF | TGTGCCAGTAGTCTGGGACTCAAATCCTACGAGCAGTACTTC | TRBJ2-7 | - | TRBV19 | -
CASSLRGQGSHNEQFF | TGTGCCAGCAGCCTACGGGGACAGGGAAGCCACAATGAGCAGTTCTTC | TRBJ2-1 | - | TRBV13 | TRBD1
CASSLERDGNIQYF | TGTGCCAGCAGCTTAGAGCGGGACGGGAACATTCAGTACTTC | TRBJ2-4 | - | TRBV7-2 | TRBD2
CASSLKLAVKETQYF | TGTGCCAGCAGCTTAAAACTAGCCGTTAAAGAGACCCAGTACTTC | TRBJ2-5 | few | TRBV7-2 | -
CASTLLGPTDTQYF | TGTGCCAGCACCCTACTGGGACCCACAGATACGCAGTATTTT | TRBJ2-3 | - | TRBV12-3/TRBV12-4 | -
CASSSRTASAEKLFF | TGTGCCAGCAGTTCACGGACGGCGTCTGCGGAAAAACTGTTTTTT | TRBJ1-4 | - | TRBV12-3/TRBV12-4 | -
CASSNPGMRDGDTQYF | TGTGCCAGCAGCAATCCAGGGATGAGGGATGGGGATACGCAGTATTTT | TRBJ2-3 | few | TRBV7-8 | -
CASSSAWGTEAFF | TGTGCCAGCAGCTCTGCTTGGGGCACTGAAGCTTTCTTT | TRBJ1-1 | many | TRBV7-6 | -
CASRQTGGTVQPQHF | TGTGCCAGCAGACAGACAGGGGGCACAGTTCAGCCCCAGCATTTT | TRBJ1-5 | - | TRBV2 | TRBD1
CASSPPRDRVGYEQYF | TGTGCCAGCTCACCACCCCGGGACAGGGTAGGCTACGAGCAGTACTTC | TRBJ2-7 | few | TRBV18 | TRBD1
CASQTGFYEQYF | TGTGCCAGCCAAACAGGGTTCTACGAGCAGTACTTC | TRBJ2-7 | - | TRBV2 | -
CASSQEDRGITDTQYF | TGTGCCAGCAGCCAAGAGGACAGGGGCATCACAGATACGCAGTATTTT | TRBJ2-3 | many | TRBV3-1 | TRBD1
CAAGQGGMNTEAFF | TGTGCCGCGGGACAGGGCGGAATGAACACTGAAGCTTTCTTT | TRBJ1-1 | few | TRBV12-3/TRBV12-4 | TRBD1
CASSSPGDTGELFF | TGTGCCAGCAGTTCCCCGGGGGACACCGGGGAGCTGTTTTTT | TRBJ2-2 | - | TRBV27 | -
CSARDRDYSPISEQFF | TGCAGTGCTAGAGATAGGGACTATTCTCCGATTAGTGAGCAGTTCTTC | TRBJ2-1 | - | TRBV20-1 | TRBD2
CASSLSGFHEQFF | TGTGCCAGCAGTTTATCTGGGTTCCATGAGCAGTTCTTC | TRBJ2-1 | - | TRBV28 | -
CASIDGSHNEQFF | TGTGCCAGCATAGACGGGAGCCACAATGAGCAGTTCTTC | TRBJ2-1 | - | TRBV3-1 | -